This T cell receptor beta chain was found in a study of shared clonotypes between healthy human individuals. Study context: Donor composition was two women and three men, aged 18 to 49. Findings and limits, study-wide: Despite large depth, rarefaction showed incomplete sorted-subset sequencing. Shared across several donors were about 4.8% of the naive CD4 clonotypes. Sharing of clonotypes among donors was expected to vary with sequencing depth.

Worth noting for this clone: Its matching antigen is unknown.

Using immunoSEQ multiplex PCR, the repertoire was profiled, and TCRdb retains in-frame clones only, with some absent. The profile shows 2 million to 3 million clones, 80% to 95% of them singletons. This receptor was identified in a man aged 18-30 years in good health. Some clones in this sample may be carry-over from other donors' samples. The sequenced sample consisted of naive CD4+ T cells from PBMCs. Subset denoted: CD45RA+ positively selected.

This CDR3 reads CASSTQENYGYTF. The CDR3 nucleotides are TGTGCCAGCAGCACACAGGAAAACTATGGCTACACCTTC. The chain has TRBV5-8 and TRBJ1-2; TRBD1 might be the D (5 bases). Per the germline V gene, CDR1 is SGHTS and CDR2 is YDEGEE. The CDR3 is made up of 13 amino acids. V dropped 4 bases and J dropped 2 bases, with 9 bases sitting between them.